These T cell receptor beta chains were read from a single sample in a study of T cell responses to AZD1222 COVID-19 vaccine. Sequencing used immunoSEQ multiplex PCR; TCRdb keeps in-frame clones, though not all of them. This sample has around 92,000 clones, with 70% to 90% found just once. This specimen was peripheral blood, taken on day 0 of AZD1222 vaccination. The receptors here all came from an adult in good health. The CDR3 runs from the conserved cysteine through the conserved F or W. Fields, in order: J gene, V gene, D gene, clone size, CDR3 DNA, CDR3 protein. D genes are given only for firm matches. The size entry is marked missing in some rows and otherwise reads once, few, many or a size class.

TRBJ2-5 | TRBV4-1 | - | - | TGCGCCAGCAGCTCCCCCCCTGGAGAGACCCAGTACTTC | CASSSPPGETQYF
TRBJ2-5 | TRBV5-1 | - | - | TGCGCCAGCAGCTTGGACCAGGTTCAGTACTTC | CASSLDQVQYF
TRBJ2-6 | TRBV15 | TRBD1 | - | TGTGCCACCAGCAGGGGCGACAGGGGTCAGGTGACCGGGGCCAACGTCCTGACTTTC | CATSRGDRGQVTGANVLTF
TRBJ2-3 | TRBV14 | - | - | TGTGCCAGCAGCGAGATAGCAGCAGATACGCAGTATTTT | CASSEIAADTQYF
TRBJ2-5 | TRBV5-1 | - | - | TGCGCCAGCAGCTTGGGAGCGGGCCAGGAGACCCAGTACTTC | CASSLGAGQETQYF
TRBJ2-7 | TRBV27 | - | - | TGTGCCAGCAGTTTATACTCCTACGAGCAGTACTTC | CASSLYSYEQYF
TRBJ1-4 | TRBV5-8 | - | - | TGTGCCAGCAGCTTGCGGCCAGAGGCAACTAATGAAAAACTGTTTTTT | CASSLRPEATNEKLFF
TRBJ1-1 | TRBV5-6 | - | - | TGTGCCAGCAGCTCCCGACGGTTAGAAGGGGTTGGGAGGGGTGAAGCTTTCTTT | CASSSRRLEGVGRGEAFF
TRBJ2-2 | TRBV13 | - | - | TGTGCCAGTGGCGGTCACACCGGGGAGCTGTTTTTT | CASGGHTGELFF
TRBJ1-1 | TRBV21-1 | - | - | TGTGCCAGCAGCAAACGGGCAGGGGAAATCCGGGTTGAAGCTTTCTTT | CASSKRAGEIRVEAFF
TRBJ1-1 | TRBV5-1 | - | once | TGCGCCAGCAGTCGTGGGCGACGGGACACTGAAGCTTTCTTT | CASSRGRRDTEAFF
TRBJ1-4 | TRBV6-6 | TRBD1 | - | TGTGCCAGCGGATTAGACAGGGGGAGGACTAATGAAAAACTGTTTTTT | CASGLDRGRTNEKLFF
TRBJ1-2 | TRBV7-8 | TRBD1 | - | TGTGCCAGCAGCTTACAGGGGGCTGAGGAGGGCTACACCTTC | CASSLQGAEEGYTF
TRBJ1-2 | TRBV5-1 | - | - | TGCGCCAGCAGCTTGGGCACAGGGACCTATGGCTACACCTTC | CASSLGTGTYGYTF
TRBJ2-7 | TRBV6-5 | TRBD1 | - | TGTGCCAGCAGCTGGGGACAGGGTGGTGTCGACGAGCAGTACTTC | CASSWGQGGVDEQYF
TRBJ1-2 | TRBV7-9 | TRBD1 | - | TGTGCCAGCAGCAGGGGACAGGGGGACTATGGCTACACCTTC | CASSRGQGDYGYTF
TRBJ1-2 | TRBV3-1/TRBV3-2 | - | once | TGTGCCAGCAGCATGGAGGGTGGCTACACCTTC | CASSMEGGYTF
TRBJ1-6 | TRBV19 | TRBD1 | once | TGTGCCAGTAGTTTACGACAGGGAGTGGGTTCACCCCTCCACTTT | CASSLRQGVGSPLHF
TRBJ2-3 | TRBV19 | TRBD2 | - | TGTGCCAGTAGTATGACTAGCGGGGGCACAGATACGCAGTATTTT | CASSMTSGGTDTQYF
TRBJ2-7 | TRBV19 | - | - | TGTGCCAGCGAAGGGAGCTCCTACGAGCAGTACTTC | CASEGSSYEQYF
TRBJ2-4 | TRBV18 | - | - | TGTGCCAGCTCACAGGACGGGCTAGCCAAAAACATTCAGTACTTC | CASSQDGLAKNIQYF
TRBJ2-3 | TRBV7-2 | TRBD2 | - | TGTGCCAGCAGCCGGACTAGCGGGAGGTCGTGGGATACGCAGTATTTT | CASSRTSGRSWDTQYF
TRBJ2-7 | TRBV6-5 | - | - | TGTGCCAGCAGCCTTACTTGGAGGGGGCCAGGCGAGCAGTACTTC | CASSLTWRGPGEQYF
TRBJ2-7 | TRBV29-1 | - | - | TGCAGCGTTAGGGCAGCCAGGGGCGAGCAGTACTTC | CSVRAARGEQYF
TRBJ2-5 | TRBV11-1 | - | - | TGTGCCAGCAGCTCCCAAGGGGGTTATCAAGAGACCCAGTACTTC | CASSSQGGYQETQYF
TRBJ2-2 | TRBV18 | - | - | TGTGCCAGCTCCCCTAGGTCCGGGGAGCTGTTTTTT | CASSPRSGELFF
TRBJ1-1 | TRBV2 | - | - | TGTGCCAGCAGTGATTGGCGGGACATGAACACTGAAGCTTTCTTT | CASSDWRDMNTEAFF
TRBJ1-2 | TRBV5-8 | - | - | TGTGCCAGCAGCTCGGAGATCTTCTATGGCTACACCTTC | CASSSEIFYGYTF
TRBJ2-2 | TRBV9 | - | - | TGTGCCAGCAGCGTAGAACAGGGTGCGCGGGAGCTGTTTTTT | CASSVEQGARELFF
TRBJ2-3 | TRBV3-1/TRBV3-2 | TRBD2 | once | TGTGCCAGCAGCCAACTAGCGGGGGGCACAGATACGCAGTATTTT | CASSQLAGGTDTQYF
TRBJ1-2 | TRBV6-5 | TRBD1 | - | TGTGCCAGCAGTTACCGACAGGGTGGCTACACCTTC | CASSYRQGGYTF
TRBJ1-2 | TRBV5-1 | - | - | TGCGCCAGCAGCCCCGGCCTCGGAGGCTACACCTTC | CASSPGLGGYTF
TRBJ1-2 | TRBV12-3/TRBV12-4 | TRBD1 | - | TGTGCCAGCTCACAGGGGGTAGGCTACACCTTC | CASSQGVGYTF
TRBJ1-2 | TRBV6-5 | - | once | TGTGCCAGCAGAGGACAGATTAACTATGGCTACACCTTC | CASRGQINYGYTF
TRBJ2-2 | TRBV29-1 | - | - | TGCAGCGTCCCCCACGGGCCAGAGAACACCGGGGAGCTGTTTTTT | CSVPHGPENTGELFF
TRBJ2-1 | TRBV28 | - | - | TGTGCCAGCAGTTTAATGCTCGACCTCGATGAGCAGTTCTTC | CASSLMLDLDEQFF
TRBJ1-2 | TRBV30 | - | - | TGTGCCTGGGCTTGGGGGACCTATGGCTACACCTTC | CAWAWGTYGYTF
TRBJ2-5 | TRBV2 | TRBD1 | - | TGTGCCAGCAGGGGACAGGGGGGTTACCAAGAGACCCAGTACTTC | CASRGQGGYQETQYF
TRBJ1-5 | TRBV18 | - | - | TGTGCCAGCTCACCCGGGACGGGTAGCAATCAGCCCCAGCATTTT | CASSPGTGSNQPQHF
TRBJ2-3 | TRBV5-1 | - | - | TGCGCCAGCAGCTCCCAGGGGGAGGAGGTGATAGATACGCAGTATTTT | CASSSQGEEVIDTQYF
TRBJ2-6 | TRBV27 | TRBD1 | - | TGTGCCAGCAGTCGGGACAGGGGGGTAGGTGGGGCCAACGTCCTGACTTTC | CASSRDRGVGGANVLTF
TRBJ1-2 | TRBV11-2 | TRBD1 | - | TGTGCCAGCAGCTTAGCCCCGCATCCGGGACAGGGCAATGGCTACACCTTC | CASSLAPHPGQGNGYTF
TRBJ1-2 | TRBV6-5 | - | - | TGTGCCAGCAGAGAGGAAGGGCAGAACTATGGCTACACCTTC | CASREEGQNYGYTF
TRBJ2-2 | TRBV30 | - | - | TGTGCCTGGAGTGTCTTGGGACCCTTGACCGGGGAGCTGTTTTTT | CAWSVLGPLTGELFF
TRBJ2-3 | TRBV7-9 | - | - | TGTGCCAGCAGTCCAACCTTAGTACAGTACACAGATACGCAGTATTTT | CASSPTLVQYTDTQYF
TRBJ2-7 | TRBV19 | TRBD1 | - | TGTGCCAGTAGCGGACAGGGTAGATCCTACGAGCAGTACTTC | CASSGQGRSYEQYF
TRBJ1-1 | TRBV25-1 | - | once | TGTGCCAGCAGTGATCGGCAGTTGGAGGTCGAAGCTTTCTTT | CASSDRQLEVEAFF
TRBJ1-1 | TRBV5-4 | - | - | TGTGCCAGCGGTCTTGGAGGGAGAGTGAACACTGAAGCTTTCTTT | CASGLGGRVNTEAFF
TRBJ2-7 | TRBV6-4 | - | - | TGTGCCAGCAGTGGTCGGACAGTCCCCTACGAGCAGTACTTC | CASSGRTVPYEQYF
TRBJ2-1 | TRBV5-1 | TRBD1 | - | TGCGCCAGCAGCTTAGACAGGGGGTCGGATGAGCAGTTCTTC | CASSLDRGSDEQFF
TRBJ2-7 | TRBV5-4 | TRBD2 | - | TGTGCCAGCAGCTGGACTAGCGGTAGCTCCTACGAGCAGTACTTC | CASSWTSGSSYEQYF
TRBJ1-1 | TRBV9 | - | - | TGTGCCAGCAGCGTAGGACCCGAAAGAGAAACTGAAGCTTTCTTT | CASSVGPERETEAFF
TRBJ1-1 | TRBV24-1 | - | - | TGTGCCATAGGCGGGGAAGCTTTCTTT | CAIGGEAFF
TRBJ2-1 | TRBV7-2 | - | once | TGTGCCAGCAGCCCGGCGAGGGACTCCTACAATGAGCAGTTCTTC | CASSPARDSYNEQFF
TRBJ2-3 | TRBV7-2 | - | once | TGTGCCAGCAGCTTTATGGCTACAGTCACAGATACGCAGTATTTT | CASSFMATVTDTQYF
TRBJ2-7 | TRBV5-8 | - | - | TGTGCCAGCACCACAGGGACCCCCTACGAGCAGTACTTC | CASTTGTPYEQYF